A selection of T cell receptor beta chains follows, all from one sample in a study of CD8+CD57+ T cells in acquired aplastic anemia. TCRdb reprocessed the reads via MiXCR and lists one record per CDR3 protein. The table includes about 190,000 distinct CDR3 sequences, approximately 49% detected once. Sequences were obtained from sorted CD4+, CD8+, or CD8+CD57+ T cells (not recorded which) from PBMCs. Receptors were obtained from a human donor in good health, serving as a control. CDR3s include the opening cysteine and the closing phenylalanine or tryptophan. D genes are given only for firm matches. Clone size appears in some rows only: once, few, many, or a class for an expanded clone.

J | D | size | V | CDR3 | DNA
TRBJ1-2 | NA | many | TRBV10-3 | CAIPRDTDGYTF | TGTGCCATCCCAAGGGACACCGATGGCTACACCTTC
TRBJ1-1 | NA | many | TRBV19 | CASSIWTPARNTEAFF | TGTGCCAGTAGTATTTGGACTCCGGCGAGGAACACTGAAGCTTTCTTT
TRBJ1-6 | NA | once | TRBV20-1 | CSPTPGTAASPLHF | TGCAGTCCTACTCCCGGGACCGCCGCTTCACCCCTCCACTTT
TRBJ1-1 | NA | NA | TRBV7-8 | CASTFDAREAFF | TGTGCCAGTACCTTCGACGCCAGGGAAGCTTTCTTT
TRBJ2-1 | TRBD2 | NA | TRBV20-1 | CSATTSGSRYEQFF | TGCAGTGCTACGACTAGCGGGAGTAGATATGAGCAGTTCTTC
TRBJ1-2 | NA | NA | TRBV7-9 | CASSTQGLYGYTF | TGTGCCAGCTCGACGCAGGGTCTCTATGGCTACACCTTC
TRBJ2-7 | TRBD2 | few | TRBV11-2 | CASAGTSFHEQYF | TGTGCCAGCGCCGGGACTAGCTTCCACGAGCAGTACTTC
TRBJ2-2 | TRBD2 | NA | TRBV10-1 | CASTSPPSGISTGELFF | TGCGCCAGCACCTCACCCCCTAGCGGGATTTCTACCGGGGAGCTGTTTTTT
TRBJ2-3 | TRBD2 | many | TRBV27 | CASSAWTRYTDTQYF | TGTGCCAGCAGTGCATGGACTAGATACACAGATACGCAGTATTTT
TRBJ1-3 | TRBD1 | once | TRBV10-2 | CASSESIQGARNTIYF | TGCGCCAGCAGTGAGTCGATCCAGGGGGCACGAAACACCATATATTTT
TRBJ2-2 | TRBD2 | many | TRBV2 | CASSPGGDKVLFF | TGTGCCAGCAGTCCCGGGGGGGATAAGGTGCTGTTTTTT
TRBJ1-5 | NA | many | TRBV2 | CASSVGVYQPQHF | TGTGCCAGCAGTGTGGGTGTTTATCAGCCCCAGCATTTT
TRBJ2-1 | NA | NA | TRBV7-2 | CASSLGHPSYNGQFF | TGTGCCAGCAGCTTAGGCCACCCCTCCTACAATGGGCAGTTCTTC
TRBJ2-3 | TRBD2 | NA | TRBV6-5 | CASSYSASGGANEQYF | TGTGCCAGCAGTTACTCGGCTAGCGGGGGGGCCAATGAGCAGTATTTT
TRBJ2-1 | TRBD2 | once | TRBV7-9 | CASSPSGSSYNEQFF | TGTGCCAGCAGCCCTAGCGGAAGCTCCTACAATGAGCAGTTCTTC
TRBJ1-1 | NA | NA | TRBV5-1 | CASSFFAGMNTEAFF | TGCGCCAGCAGCTTTTTCGCAGGAATGAACACTGAAGCTTTCTTT
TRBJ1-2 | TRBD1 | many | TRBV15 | CATSRDRQGHYGYTF | TGTGCCACCAGCAGAGATCGACAGGGCCACTATGGCTACACCTTC
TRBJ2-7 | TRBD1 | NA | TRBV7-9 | CASRTGTDSYEQYF | TGTGCCAGCAGAACCGGGACAGATTCCTACGAGCAGTACTTC
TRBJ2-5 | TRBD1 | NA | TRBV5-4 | CASSSGTGSAVETQYF | TGTGCCAGCAGCTCCGGGACAGGGAGCGCAGTGGAGACCCAGTACTTC
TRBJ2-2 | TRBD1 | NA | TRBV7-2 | CASSLLLGTAGELFF | TGTGCCAGCAGCTTATTATTGGGGACAGCCGGGGAGCTGTTTTTT
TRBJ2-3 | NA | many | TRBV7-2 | CVSSFRSDTQYF | TGTGTCAGCAGCTTTAGGTCAGATACGCAGTATTTT
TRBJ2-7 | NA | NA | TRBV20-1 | CSAAGVGGREHEQYF | TGCAGTGCTGCCGGGGTGGGGGGACGGGAACACGAGCAGTACTTC
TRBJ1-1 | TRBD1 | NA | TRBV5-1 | CASSMGQGNTEAFF | TGCGCCAGCAGCATGGGACAGGGCAACACTGAAGCTTTCTTT
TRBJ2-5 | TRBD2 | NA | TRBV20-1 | CSARTSGGAWEQETQYF | TGCAGTGCTAGGACTAGCGGGGGGGCTTGGGAACAAGAGACCCAGTACTTC
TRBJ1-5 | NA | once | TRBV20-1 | CSASSGNQPQHF | TGCAGTGCTAGTTCTGGGAATCAGCCCCAGCATTTT
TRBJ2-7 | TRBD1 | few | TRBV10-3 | CAISVQTGTGVSYEQYF | TGTGCCATCAGTGTTCAAACAGGGACAGGGGTCTCCTACGAGCAGTACTTC
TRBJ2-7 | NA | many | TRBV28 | CASSVTVSRSYEQYF | TGTGCCAGCAGCGTGACTGTTTCCCGCTCCTACGAGCAGTACTTC
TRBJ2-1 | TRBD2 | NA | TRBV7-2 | CASSLQSGVGREQFF | TGTGCCAGTTCGTTGCAGAGCGGGGTAGGGCGGGAGCAGTTCTTC
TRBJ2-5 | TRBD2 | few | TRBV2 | CASSVGLDNMETQYF | TGTGCCAGCAGTGTTGGACTAGATAATATGGAGACCCAGTACTTC
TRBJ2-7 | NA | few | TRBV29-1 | CSVANGEQYF | TGCAGCGTTGCAAACGGAGAGCAGTACTTC
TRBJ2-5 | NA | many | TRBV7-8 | CASSLAITVGETQYF | TGTGCCAGCAGCTTAGCGATTACGGTGGGGGAGACCCAGTACTTC
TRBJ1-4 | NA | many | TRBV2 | CASMRGKKNEKLFF | TGTGCCAGCATGCGGGGAAAAAAGAATGAAAAACTGTTTTTT
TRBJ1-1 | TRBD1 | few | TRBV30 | CAWSGDRGQGTEAFF | TGTGCCTGGAGTGGGGACAGGGGGCAAGGGACTGAAGCTTTCTTT
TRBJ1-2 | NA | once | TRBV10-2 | CAGSESTSHAAGSNYGYTF | TGCGCCGGCAGTGAGTCTACTTCACATGCGGCAGGTTCGAACTATGGCTACACCTTC
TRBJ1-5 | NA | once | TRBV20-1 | CSALEDSNQPQHF | TGCAGTGCTCTGGAAGATAGCAATCAGCCCCAGCATTTT
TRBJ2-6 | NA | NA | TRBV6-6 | CAIFRGKGTGANVLTF | TGTGCCATCTTTAGGGGAAAAGGGACTGGGGCCAACGTCCTGACTTTC
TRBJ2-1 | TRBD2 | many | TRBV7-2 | CASSLNSGGHEQFF | TGTGCCAGCAGCTTAAATTCGGGGGGACATGAGCAGTTCTTC
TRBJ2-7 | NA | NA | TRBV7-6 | CASSLSRTRGYEQYF | TGTGCCAGCAGCTTGAGCAGAACGCGGGGATACGAGCAGTACTTC
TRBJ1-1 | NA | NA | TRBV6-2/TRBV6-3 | CASSQSGTENTEASF | TGTGCCAGCAGCCAGTCCGGGACCGAGAACACTGAAGCTTCCTTT
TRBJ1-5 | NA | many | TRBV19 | CASSAGLHNQPQHF | TGTGCCAGTAGTGCCGGGCTCCACAATCAGCCCCAGCATTTT
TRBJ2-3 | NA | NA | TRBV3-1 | CASSRSGIQGTDTQYF | TGTGCCAGCAGCCGGAGCGGAATCCAAGGCACAGATACGCAGTATTTT
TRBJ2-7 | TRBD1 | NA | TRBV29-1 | CSVTGYAYEQYF | TGCAGCGTGACAGGGTACGCCTACGAGCAGTACTTC
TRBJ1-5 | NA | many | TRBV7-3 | CASSLGRDQPQHF | TGTGCCAGCAGCTTAGGCCGCGATCAGCCCCAGCATTTT
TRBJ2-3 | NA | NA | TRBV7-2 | CASSLAGRHTDTQYF | TGTGCCAGCAGCTTAGCGGGACGGCACACAGATACGCAGTATTTT
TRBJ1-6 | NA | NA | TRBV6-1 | CASSEQGTYNSPLHF | TGTGCCAGCAGTGAGCAGGGTACTTATAATTCACCCCTCCACTTT
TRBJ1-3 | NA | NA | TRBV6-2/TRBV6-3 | CASRQGAGNTTYF | TGTGCCAGCCGGCAAGGGGCCGGAAACACCACATATTTT
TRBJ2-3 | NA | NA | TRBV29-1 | CSVVPQGGRDTQYF | TGCAGCGTTGTACCCCAGGGGGGGCGGGATACGCAGTATTTT